A single count supports the clone carrying this T cell receptor (beta chain). This record comes from a study of blood T cell repertoires in COVID-19. Study information: Researchers got acute and convalescent COVID-19 samples from the United States, Italy and Spain.

The V gene lost 8 bases and the J gene lost 5 bases, with 19 bases spanning the gap. Germline V CDR1 and CDR2: SNHLY, FYNNEI. The length of the CDR3 is 15 residues. In the source study's methods: Amplification from reference gene primers served as the basis for estimated nucleated cell counts. The data were produced by immunoSEQ multiplex PCR, yet TCRdb's version contains in-frame clones alone and is incomplete. V and J calls and clone size are those listed in that table; D and trimming were worked out from the DNA. The table has roughly 200,000 clones, around nine tenths seen once. The sequence came from a man in his sixties who had recovered from COVID-19. This chain links TRBV2 with TRBJ1-5, with D uncertain. The specimen sequenced was peripheral blood. The CDR3 sequence: CASSWQEVRHQPQHF. The CDR3 coding sequence is TGTGCCAGCTCATGGCAGGAGGTCCGTCATCAGCCCCAGCATTTT.